Each of the 22 T cell receptor beta chains below was sequenced from the same sample in a study of T-cell memory formation after mild COVID-19 (dated by TCRdb to 2020 to 2022). Library preparation was by 5' RACE. Sequencing took place on an Illumina NovaSeq 6000. TCRdb redid the processing of the public reads, applying fastp at Q25 and MiXCR, and retained in-frame beta chains. Every entry covers one CDR3 protein and lists the most common genes and DNA from its rows. Across this sample there are about 400,000 distinct CDR3 sequences, with around a sixth seen only once. The top ten hold about 22% of the sample. The sequencing input was PBMCs or a T cell subset sorted from them (not recorded which). Receptor source: a man between 18 and 29 years old who had mild COVID-19 (a few samples of this study predate the infection). The sample titles of this study are shuffled in the database, so cell type and time point are left out; the donor was told from shared clones.

The chain employs TRBV9 and TRBJ1-2, with 9 bases matching TRBD1. The V gene end was trimmed by 3 bases and the J gene end by 6 bases; junction bases not matched to a gene: 9. The CDR3 length is 15 residues. From germline, CDR1 is SGDLS and CDR2 YYNGEE. CDR3 bases: TGTGCCAGCAGCGCATCCGGGACAGGGCCCGATGGCTACACCTTC. The encoded protein is CASSASGTGPDGYTF.

This clonotype was seen repeatedly, ten times or more. The chain links TRBV5-1 to TRBJ1-3; D possibly corresponds to TRBD1 (5 bases). V lost 5 bases and J 3 bases, leaving 15 bases between the germline ends. This CDR3 has 15 amino acids. CDR1 and CDR2 from the germline V gene are SGHRS and YFSETQ. The CDR3 loop is CASSSGGMDGNTIYF. For the CDR3, the DNA is TGCGCCAGCAGTAGTGGGGGTATGGATGGAAACACCATATATTTT.

This chain links TRBV20-1 with TRBJ2-4; maybe TRBD1 (5 bases). The ends were cut back, 5 bases at V and 1 base at J, with 9 bases in the middle. In germline, CDR1 is DFQATT, CDR2 SNEGSKA (reference sequence). The CDR3 has 13 amino acids. This chain's CDR3 is CSASGFAKNIQYF. The CDR3 DNA sequence: TGCAGTGCTTCAGGGTTCGCCAAAAACATTCAGTACTTC.

This clonotype was found many times. This chain uses TRBV4-3 with TRBJ1-5; D not resolved. This CDR3 has 13 amino acids. Trimming removed 0 bases from V and 4 bases from J, with 4 bases in between. Germline CDR1 reads LGHNA; CDR2 reads YSLEER. Here the CDR3 reads CASSQDPNQPQHF. The CDR3 DNA follows: TGCGCCAGCAGCCAAGATCCTAATCAGCCCCAGCATTTT.

The chain couples TRBV28 to TRBJ2-7; TRBD1 or TRBD2 may be the D gene (5 bases each). The CDR3 is 14 amino acids. The V end lost 6 bases, the J end lost 2 bases, and 14 bases lay between the germline ends. CDR1 and CDR2 from the germline V gene are MDHEN and SYDVKM. The CDR3 DNA reads TGTGCCAGCAGCTCCGGGACCGCAACCTACGAGCAGTACGTC. Translation gives CASSSGTATYEQYV.

The rearrangement joins TRBV6-2 or TRBV6-3 to TRBJ1-3, with unresolved D. The CDR3 extends over 13 amino acids. CDR1 and CDR2 from the germline V gene are MNHEY and SVGEGT. With 7 bases removed from V and 8 bases from J, the gap between germline ends came to 15 bases. The CDR3 nucleotides are TGTGCCAGCACCCCGCCTGTTGGCGACACCATATATTTT. The encoded protein is CASTPPVGDTIYF.

A few counts support this clonotype. The chain links TRBV4-3 to TRBJ2-7; TRBD1 aligns across 8 bases. Unmatched junction bases numbered 9, after V lost 0 bases and J lost 5 bases. In germline, CDR1 is LGHNA, CDR2 YSLEER. The CDR3 sequence is 16 residues long. The CDR3 region is CASSQDQGATLHEQYF. As DNA, the CDR3 is TGCGCCAGCAGCCAAGATCAGGGGGCAACCCTCCACGAGCAGTACTTC.

This clonotype was seen a few times. The genes are TRBV7-9 and TRBJ2-3, with D possibly being TRBD1 (5 bases). This CDR3 contains 13 residues. Germline CDR1 reads SEHNR; CDR2 reads FQNEAQ (reference sequence). V gave up 4 bases and J gave up 4 bases, with 9 bases separating them. CDR3 amino acids: CASSSAGPDTQYF. The CDR3 coding sequence is TGTGCCAGCAGCTCAGCAGGGCCAGATACGCAGTATTTT.

The sample holds a few counts of this clonotype. The chain joins TRBV3-1 to TRBJ1-3, with TRBD1 as a possible D gene (6 bases). This CDR3 has 16 residues. With 3 bases removed from V and 4 bases from J, the gap between germline ends came to 16 bases. The germline CDR1 and CDR2 sequences are LGHDT and YNNKEL (reference sequence). In DNA, the CDR3 is TGTGCCAGCAGCCACGGGTCGGGGGCGCCAGGAAACACCATATATTTT. The encoded protein is CASSHGSGAPGNTIYF.

V usage is TRBV12-3 or TRBV12-4 and J usage is TRBJ1-2, with TRBD1 as a possible D gene (5 bases). The CDR3 loop spans 12 amino acids. Trimming cost V 6 bases and J 8 bases, with 13 bases left between them. CDR3 protein: CASSRGQRGYTF. The CDR3 coding sequence is TGTGCCAGCAGCCGGGGCCAGAGGGGCTACACCTTC.

V and J are TRBV5-1 and TRBJ2-2; the match to TRBD2 covers 9 bases. CDR3 length equals 17 residues. The germline CDR1 and CDR2 sequences are SGHRS and YFSETQ. V shed 4 bases, J shed 1 base, and the junction held 8 bases outside the gene matches. As DNA, the CDR3 is TGCGCCAGCAGCCCGAGACTAGCGGCGGGGAACACCGGGGAGCTGTTTTTT. Translated, it gives CASSPRLAAGNTGELFF.

This clonotype was picked up a small number of times. The V call is TRBV11-1, the J call TRBJ2-2; no reliable D call. The V end lost 5 bases, the J end lost 7 bases, and 8 bases lay between the germline ends. Germline-derived CDR1 and CDR2 are SGHAT and FQDESV (reference sequence). CDR3 size: 12 residues. The CDR3 DNA reads TGTGCCAGCAGCGCCGTAAACGGGGAGCTGTTTTTT. Encoded protein: CASSAVNGELFF. The whole variable domain, remainder taken from reference TRBV11-1 and TRBJ2-2, is EAEVAQSPRYKITEKSQAVAFWCDPISGHATLYWYRQILGQGPELLVQFQDESVVDDSQLPKDRFSAERLKGVDSTLKIQPAELGDSAMYLCASSAVNGELFFGEGSRLTVL.

The V gene is TRBV6-5, the J gene TRBJ2-3, with D uncertain. This CDR3 spans 14 amino acids. Per the germline V gene, CDR1 is MNHEY and CDR2 is SVGAGI. V was trimmed by 5 bases and J by 2 bases, leaving 11 bases between them. The CDR3 region is CASSRSHFTDTQYF. In nucleotides, the CDR3 is TGTGCCAGCAGTCGATCCCACTTCACAGATACGCAGTATTTT.

This clonotype came up a few times. The chain joins TRBV20-1 to TRBJ1-1, with no clear D. Germline V gene lookup returns CDR1 DFQATT and CDR2 SNEGSKA (reference sequence). V lost 6 bases and J 0 bases, leaving 8 bases between the germline ends. The CDR3 spans 12 residues. CDR3 loop: CSAPGMNTEAFF. The CDR3 DNA sequence: TGCAGTGCCCCCGGGATGAACACTGAAGCTTTCTTT.

The V and J genes are TRBV23-1 and TRBJ2-3; 7 nucleotides line up with TRBD2. TRBV23-1 is given ORF status, its function remaining uncertain. The ends lost 6 bases at V and 6 bases at J; junction bases unmatched: 9. This CDR3 comprises 14 residues. In DNA form, the CDR3 reads TGCGCCAGCAGCCTCGGACTAGTTCAGGATACGCAGTATTTT. Amino acid sequence: CASSLGLVQDTQYF.

CDR3 coding DNA: TGTGCCAGCAGAACTTCAGGGGGCGGCCAAGAGACCCAGTACTTC. It specifies CASRTSGGGQETQYF. The gene calls are TRBV6-5 and TRBJ2-5, with 8 bases matching TRBD1. The J segment lost 1 base and the V segment lost 6 bases, leaving 7 bases of the junction unmatched. Per germline, CDR1 MNHEY and CDR2 SVGAGI. The CDR3 runs to 15 residues.

This clonotype occurred once. This chain links TRBV10-3 with TRBJ1-1; D ambiguous. The CDR3 runs to 12 residues. Trimming left V 2 bases short and J 7 bases short, with 8 bases between. Germline V gene lookup returns CDR1 ENHRY and CDR2 SYGVKD. The CDR3, as DNA: TGTGCCATCAGTGAGGAGAGGGTTGAAGCTTTCTTT. The encoded protein is CAISEERVEAFF.

The V call is TRBV20-1, the J call TRBJ1-2; D might be TRBD1 (6 bases). Germline V gives CDR1 DFQATT, CDR2 SNEGSKA (reference sequence). The germline V and J ends were trimmed by 1 base and 1 base, with 16 bases remaining between them. CDR3 size: 16 residues. The CDR3 DNA reads as TGCAGTGCTAGAGTAGCGGGGGCGCTCGGTAACTATGGCTACACCTTC. Translated: CSARVAGALGNYGYTF.

This clonotype was seen more than once but under ten times. This chain connects TRBV20-1 to TRBJ1-1; 7 bases are shared with TRBD1. Germline CDR1 and CDR2: DFQATT and SNEGSKA (reference sequence). This CDR3 comprises 13 residues. V dropped 3 bases and J dropped 4; count of bases not matched to a gene: 5. CDR3: CSARPQGGTEAFF. In DNA, the CDR3 is TGCAGTGCTAGGCCGCAGGGGGGCACTGAAGCTTTCTTT.

V gene TRBV4-1 combines with J gene TRBJ2-1; D may be TRBD2 (6 bases). V was shortened by 4 bases and J by 1 base, with 11 bases between the two germline ends. The V gene's germline CDR1 is MGHRA and CDR2 YSYEKL. The length of the CDR3 is 15 residues. For the CDR3, the DNA is TGCGCCAGCAGCCCTTGGGGGGATTCCTACAATGAGCAGTTCTTC. It translates to CASSPWGDSYNEQFF.

The rearrangement joins TRBV5-1 to TRBJ2-6, with 7 bases aligning to TRBD2. This CDR3 is built from 16 residues. Germline trimming cut 6 bases from V and 2 bases from J; bases unmatched to any gene: 8. Germline CDR1 is SGHRS and CDR2 is YFSETQ. CDR3 amino acids: CASTREAGAGANVLTF. In DNA form, the CDR3 reads TGCGCCAGCACCAGGGAGGCGGGGGCTGGGGCCAACGTCCTGACTTTC.

This clonotype was observed a few times. The V call is TRBV7-9, the J call TRBJ1-2; no clear D gene. Germline CDR1 SEHNR, CDR2 FQNEAQ (reference sequence). The germline V and J ends were trimmed by 5 bases and 2 bases, with 12 bases remaining between them. The CDR3 runs to 14 residues. This chain's CDR3 is CASSGQGPNYGYTF. In DNA form, the CDR3 reads TGTGCCAGCAGCGGGCAAGGACCCAACTATGGCTACACCTTC.